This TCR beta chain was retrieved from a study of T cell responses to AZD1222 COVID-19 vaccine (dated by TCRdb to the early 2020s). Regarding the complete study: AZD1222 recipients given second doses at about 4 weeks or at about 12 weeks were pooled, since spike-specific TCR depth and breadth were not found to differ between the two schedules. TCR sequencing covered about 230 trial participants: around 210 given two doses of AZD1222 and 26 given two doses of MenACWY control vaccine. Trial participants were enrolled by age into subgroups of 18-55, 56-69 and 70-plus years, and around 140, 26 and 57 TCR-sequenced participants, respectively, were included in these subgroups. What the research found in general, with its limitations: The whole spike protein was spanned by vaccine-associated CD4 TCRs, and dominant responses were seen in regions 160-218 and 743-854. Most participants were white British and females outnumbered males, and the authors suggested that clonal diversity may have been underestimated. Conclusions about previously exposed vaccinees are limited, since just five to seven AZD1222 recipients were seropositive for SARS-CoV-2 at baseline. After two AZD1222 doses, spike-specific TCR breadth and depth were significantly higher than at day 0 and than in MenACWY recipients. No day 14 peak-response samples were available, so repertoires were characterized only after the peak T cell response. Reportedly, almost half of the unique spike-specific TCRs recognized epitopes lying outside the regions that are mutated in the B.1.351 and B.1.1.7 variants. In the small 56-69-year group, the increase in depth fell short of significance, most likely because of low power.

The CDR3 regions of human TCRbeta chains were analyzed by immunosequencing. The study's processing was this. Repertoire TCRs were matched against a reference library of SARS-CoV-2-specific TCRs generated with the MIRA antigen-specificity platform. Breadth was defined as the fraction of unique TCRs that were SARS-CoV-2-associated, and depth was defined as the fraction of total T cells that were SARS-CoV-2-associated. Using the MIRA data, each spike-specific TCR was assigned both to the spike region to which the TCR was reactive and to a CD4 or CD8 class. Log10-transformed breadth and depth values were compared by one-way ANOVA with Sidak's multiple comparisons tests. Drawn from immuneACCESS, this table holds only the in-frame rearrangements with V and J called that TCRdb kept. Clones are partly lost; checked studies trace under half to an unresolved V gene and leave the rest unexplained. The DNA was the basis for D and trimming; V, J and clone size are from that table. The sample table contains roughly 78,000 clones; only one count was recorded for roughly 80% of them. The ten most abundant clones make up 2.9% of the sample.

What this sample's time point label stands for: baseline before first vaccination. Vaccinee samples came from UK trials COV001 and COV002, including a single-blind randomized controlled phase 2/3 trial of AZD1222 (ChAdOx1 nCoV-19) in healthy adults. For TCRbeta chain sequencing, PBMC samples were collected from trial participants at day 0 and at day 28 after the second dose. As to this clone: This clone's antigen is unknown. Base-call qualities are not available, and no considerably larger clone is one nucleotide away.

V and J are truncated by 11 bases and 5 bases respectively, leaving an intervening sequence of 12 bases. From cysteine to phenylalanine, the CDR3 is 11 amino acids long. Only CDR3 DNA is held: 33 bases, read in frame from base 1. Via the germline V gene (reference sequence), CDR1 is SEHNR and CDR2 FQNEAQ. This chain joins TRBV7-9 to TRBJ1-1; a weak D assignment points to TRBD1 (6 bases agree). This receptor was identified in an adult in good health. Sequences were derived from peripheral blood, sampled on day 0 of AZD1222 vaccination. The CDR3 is CASRGYTEAFF. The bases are TGTGCCTCCAGGGGTTATACTGAAGCTTTCTTT.